These 20 T cell receptor beta chains were all obtained from the same sample, sequenced in a study of blood T cells in healthy people across ages (dated by TCRdb to about 2015). Library preparation used 5' RACE. TCRdb names Illumina HiSeq 2500 as the instrument used. A second PCR of roughly 6 to 12 cycles was run with a J-beta primer mix and a sample-barcoded 5' primer. TCRdb passed the public sequencing reads through fastp at Q25 and MiXCR, retaining productive beta sequences. Rows with a matching CDR3 protein are joined into one entry that keeps the most common DNA and genes. This sample holds nearly 1 million distinct CDR3 sequences; 45% to 60% were observed only once. Of the sample, about 22% is held by the ten largest clones. Sequencing used blood. The receptor source for this set is a woman in her sixties in good health.

The chain recombines TRBV7-9 with TRBJ1-1; D is ambiguous. This CDR3 region has 15 residues. The V gene lost 2 bases and the J gene lost 0 bases, with 10 bases spanning the gap. The germline gives CDR1 SEHNR, CDR2 FQNEAQ (reference sequence). In DNA form, the CDR3 reads TGTGCCAGCAGCTTATTTCTAGGGATGAACACTGAAGCTTTCTTT. Residues: CASSLFLGMNTEAFF.

The CDR3 loop reads CANDRVDMNTEAFF. For the CDR3, the DNA is TGTGCCAATGACCGGGTTGATATGAACACTGAAGCTTTCTTT. V usage is TRBV7-9 and J usage is TRBJ1-1; no firm D call. V was shortened by 10 bases and J by 0 bases, with 15 bases between the two germline ends. This CDR3 comprises 14 residues. CDR1 and CDR2 (germline): SEHNR, FQNEAQ (reference sequence).

The V call is TRBV5-5, the J call TRBJ2-7, with D perhaps matching TRBD1 (6 bases). Germline CDR1 SGHKS, CDR2 YYEKEE (reference sequence). The ends were cut back, 1 base at V and 2 bases at J, with 13 bases in the middle. The CDR3 contains 15 residues. In nucleotides, the CDR3 is TGTGCCAGCAGCTTGAGGGTGGGGGCAACCTACGAGCAGTACTTC. Encoded protein: CASSLRVGATYEQYF. Full variable domain (missing parts from reference TRBV5-5 and TRBJ2-7): DAGVTQSPTHLIKTRGQQVTLRCSPISGHKSVSWYQQVLGQGPQFIFQYYEKEERGRGNFPDRFSARQFPNYSSELNVNALLLGDSALYLCASSLRVGATYEQYFGPGTRLTVT.

There are many counts of this clonotype. This chain joins TRBV20-1 and TRBJ1-6; no firm D call. This CDR3 comprises 14 residues. Per the germline V gene, CDR1 is DFQATT and CDR2 is SNEGSKA (reference sequence). Between the trimmed V and J ends, which lost 6 bases and 9 bases, there was a span of 18 bases. The DNA of the CDR3 is TGCAGTGCCCAGGACCCCAAAGTGAGTTCACCCCTCCACTTT. Encoded protein: CSAQDPKVSSPLHF.

The CDR3 DNA is TGCAGTGCTAGAGTTTCTCAAGCGGGAGCGAAAGATACGCAGTATTTT. Amino acid sequence: CSARVSQAGAKDTQYF. The chain recombines TRBV20-1 with TRBJ2-3; 8 positions match TRBD2. Trimming removed 1 base from V and 5 bases from J; junction bases left unmatched: 11. This CDR3 is 16 amino acids long. The germline gives CDR1 DFQATT, CDR2 SNEGSKA (reference sequence).

This clonotype occurred a few times. The rearrangement links TRBV29-1 to TRBJ2-7, with 8 bases that match TRBD2. Trimming at V came to 7 bases and at J to 7 bases, leaving 9 bases not matched to a gene. CDR1 SQVTM and CDR2 ANQGSEA come from the germline V gene. The CDR3 is made up of 12 amino acids. CDR3 residues: CSARAGVNEQYF. The CDR3 DNA reads as TGCAGCGCAAGAGCGGGAGTGAATGAGCAGTACTTC.

Only a few counts were recorded for this clonotype. The rearrangement joins TRBV4-1 to TRBJ2-1; 7 nucleotides match TRBD2. With 0 bases clipped from V and 12 bases from J, the junction kept 11 bases outside the gene matches. This CDR3 has 15 amino acids. Germline assignment: CDR1 MGHRA and CDR2 YSYEKL. CDR3 sequence (DNA): TGCGCCAGCAGCCAAGAAACGGGACGGGAGGTGGCGCAGTTCTTC. This gives the protein CASSQETGREVAQFF.

This sequence joins TRBV20-1 and TRBJ2-1; TRBD2 aligns across 11 bases. V dropped 8 bases and J dropped 0; count of bases not matched to a gene: 15. The CDR3 consists of 18 residues. Germline CDR1 reads DFQATT; CDR2 reads SNEGSKA (reference sequence). Here the CDR3 DNA reads TGCAGTTCAAGAGAGGGAATAGCGGGAGGGTTCTCCTACAATGAGCAGTTCTTC. Its translation is CSSREGIAGGFSYNEQFF.

This clonotype was recorded at least ten times. V usage is TRBV4-2 and J usage is TRBJ2-3; no firm D call. The CDR3 consists of 16 residues. CDR1 is LGHNA and CDR2 is YNFKEQ in the germline V gene. Trimming took 0 bases from V and 3 from J, leaving 13 bases between them. CDR3 in amino acids: CASSQDLEDRTDTQYF. In DNA, the CDR3 is TGTGCCAGCAGCCAAGATCTAGAGGATCGAACAGATACGCAGTATTTT.

J is TRBJ2-3 and V is TRBV6-5, with D unresolved. V shed 2 bases and J shed 0 bases, with 3 bases lying between them. Germline V CDR1 and CDR2: MNHEY, SVGAGI. The CDR3 sequence is 13 residues long. The CDR3 DNA reads as TGTGCCAGCAGTTACACGAGCACAGATACGCAGTATTTT. This sequence encodes CASSYTSTDTQYF.

This chain joins TRBV10-3 and TRBJ1-2, with D possibly being TRBD1 (5 bases). The CDR3 runs 13 residues. Germline CDR1 ENHRY, CDR2 SYGVKD. Trimming removed 8 bases at V and 6 bases at J, with 16 bases between. In DNA, the CDR3 is TGTGCCATCCGACAGCGGGTAGAGGATGGCTACACCTTC. Protein product: CAIRQRVEDGYTF.

This clonotype was detected a few times. This sequence joins TRBV20-1 and TRBJ2-7; D is unclear. Germline CDR1 reads DFQATT; CDR2 reads SNEGSKA (reference sequence). Deletions cut 2 bases from V and 5 bases from J, with 7 bases between. This CDR3 has 11 residues. In nucleotides, the CDR3 is TGCAGTGCTAGAAGGCACCACGAGCAGTACTTC. Translation gives CSARRHHEQYF.

This clonotype was seen more than once but under ten times. CDR3 in amino acids: CSVVQNSNQPQHF. The CDR3 region has the DNA TGCAGCGTTGTACAGAATAGCAATCAGCCCCAGCATTTT. This chain uses TRBV29-1 with TRBJ1-5; D uncertain. Trimming left V 4 bases short and J 0 bases short, with 7 bases between. CDR1 and CDR2 (germline): SQVTM, ANQGSEA. The CDR3 covers 13 residues.

This clonotype was observed a handful of times. The chain couples TRBV11-2 to TRBJ2-7, with a weak D call TRBD2 (6 bases). The better agreement between TRBJ2-5 and the DNA end casts doubt on the J call. Germline V lookup: CDR1 SGHAT, CDR2 FQNNGV. The CDR3 loop spans 15 amino acids. This chain's CDR3 is CASSLGRGLGLTQYF. The CDR3 DNA reads as TGTGCCAGCAGCTTAGGTCGGGGGTTAGGGTTGACCCAGTACTTC.

In its sample, this clonotype was seen a few times. The rearrangement uses TRBV6-2 or TRBV6-3 and TRBJ2-7; 11 bases match TRBD1. The V gene's germline CDR1 is MNHEY and CDR2 SVGEGT. The CDR3 sequence is 15 residues long. J lost 3 bases, V lost 6 bases, and 7 bases had no gene match. CDR3 residues: CASSRTGGGGYEQYF. CDR3 DNA sequence: TGTGCCAGCAGCCGGACAGGGGGCGGAGGCTACGAGCAGTACTTC.

The chain couples TRBV4-3 to TRBJ1-5; D ambiguous. Trimming cost V 0 bases and J 5 bases, with 11 bases left between them. Germline V gives CDR1 LGHNA, CDR2 YSLEER. CDR3 size: 15 residues. CDR3 nucleotide sequence: TGCGCCAGCAGCCAAGAGGCCACCGGGGATCAGCCCCAGCATTTT. Amino acids: CASSQEATGDQPQHF.

This clonotype was picked up a small number of times. This chain links TRBV29-1 with TRBJ2-1; TRBD2 agrees at 12 bases. Germline V gene lookup returns CDR1 SQVTM and CDR2 ANQGSEA. V lost 6 bases to trimming and J lost 7 bases; unmatched junction nucleotides: 13. This CDR3 comprises 16 residues. CDR3 sequence reads: CSVVRTSGTSWNEQFF. The CDR3 nucleotides read TGCAGCGTAGTAAGGACTAGCGGGACTTCTTGGAATGAGCAGTTCTTC.

V and J are TRBV5-1 and TRBJ2-7; perhaps TRBD2 as D (6 bases). CDR3 length equals 14 residues. Germline lookup yields CDR1 SGHRS and CDR2 YFSETQ. V lost 3 bases to trimming and J lost 5 bases, with 15 bases between them. The CDR3 region is CASSSLTGVNEQYF. The CDR3 region has the DNA TGCGCCAGCAGCTCCCTCACGGGAGTTAACGAGCAGTACTTC.

Only one count was recorded for this clonotype. This chain links TRBV30 with TRBJ2-3, with a weak D call TRBD2 (6 bases). CDR1 is GTSNPN, CDR2 SVGIG, per germline (reference sequence). Trimming left V 3 bases short and J 0 bases short, with 10 bases between. There are 14 residues in the CDR3. The CDR3 DNA is TGTGCCTGGAGGGAGACTAGTAGCACAGATACGCAGTATTTT. Translating gives CAWRETSSTDTQYF.

This clonotype was seen a single time. The genes are TRBV7-6 and TRBJ2-6; D not certain. CDR1 and CDR2 from the germline V gene are SGHVS and FNYEAQ. V gave up 2 bases and J gave up 0 bases, with 11 bases separating them. The CDR3 is 17 residues long. The chain's CDR3 is CASSLNGPNSGANVLTF. In nucleotides, the CDR3 is TGTGCCAGCAGCTTAAACGGCCCGAACTCTGGGGCCAACGTCCTGACTTTC. The whole variable domain, remainder taken from reference TRBV7-6 and TRBJ2-6, is GAGVSQSPRYKVTKRGQDVALRCDPISGHVSLYWYRQALGQGPEFLTYFNYEAQQDKSGLPNDRFSAERPEGSISTLTIQRTEQRDSAMYRCASSLNGPNSGANVLTFGAGSRLTVL.